These 10 T cell receptor beta chains were sequenced from one sample in a study of T cells in localized non-small cell lung cancer. Assay: immunoSEQ multiplex PCR; the TCRdb copy retains only in-frame clones and omits some. The sample lists tens of thousands of clones; approximately 81% were seen once. The material sequenced was PBMCs, taken before any cancer treatment. All receptors come from a woman between 35 and 70 years old with stage II squamous cell lung carcinoma.

This clone was counted a single time. The rearrangement links TRBV5-1 to TRBJ2-1, with 9 bases aligning to TRBD1. The CDR3 covers 15 residues. Trimming took 3 bases from V and 4 from J; bases not matched to a gene: 5. Germline values: CDR1 SGHRS, CDR2 YFSETQ. CDR3 region: CASSSGTGMYNEQFF. DNA of the CDR3: TGCGCCAGCAGCTCCGGGACAGGGATGTACAATGAGCAGTTCTTC.

The rearrangement joins TRBV7-2 to TRBJ2-3, with 12 bases aligning to TRBD2. With V trimmed by 4 bases and J by 5 bases, 10 bases remained unmatched. The germline V gene has CDR1 SGHTA and CDR2 FQGNSA. The CDR3 spans 17 residues. The CDR3 nucleotides are TGTGCCAGCAGCTCGCACGCTAGCGGGAGGGCCGAAGATACGCAGTATTTT. This sequence encodes CASSSHASGRAEDTQYF.

The chain joins TRBV19 to TRBJ2-7, with TRBD2 matching 13 bases. The CDR3 has 17 amino acids. With V trimmed by 1 base and J by 3 bases, 6 bases remained unmatched. Germline CDR1 LNHDA, CDR2 SQIVND (reference sequence). CDR3 sequence (DNA): TGTGCCAGTAGTATAGCCGGACTAGCGGGGGACAACTACGAGCAGTACTTC. Its translation is CASSIAGLAGDNYEQYF.

V and J are TRBV4-2 and TRBJ1-4; 7 nucleotides align to TRBD1. Germline assignment: CDR1 LGHNA and CDR2 YNFKEQ. Trimming took 3 bases from V and 7 from J; bases not matched to a gene: 11. CDR3 length equals 16 residues. CDR3 residues: CASSHSVPGQSEKLFF. In DNA, the CDR3 is TGTGCCAGCAGCCATTCTGTCCCGGGACAGAGTGAAAAACTGTTTTTT.

DNA of the CDR3: TGTGCCAGCAGCTTGGGAGGGCAGGGGTCTTACGAGCAGTACTTC. Translated: CASSLGGQGSYEQYF. The rearrangement links TRBV5-4 to TRBJ2-7, with a weak D call TRBD1 (6 bases). The CDR3 is 15 amino acids. Trimming took off 0 bases at V and 4 bases at J, with 14 bases between the two ends. Germline loops: CDR1 SGHNT, CDR2 YYREEE (reference sequence).

The V and J genes are TRBV18 and TRBJ2-2, with 14 bases matching TRBD2. CDR3 length: 17 amino acids. V dropped 4 bases and J dropped 5; count of bases not matched to a gene: 6. Germline V gene lookup returns CDR1 KGHSH and CDR2 LQKENI. CDR3 protein: CASSLGLAGVRTGELFF. The CDR3 DNA reads TGTGCCAGCTCACTGGGACTAGCGGGAGTACGGACCGGGGAGCTGTTTTTT.

The rearrangement uses TRBV23-1 and TRBJ2-1; 8 bases are shared with TRBD1. TRBV23-1 is noted as an ORF with a role that remains uncertain. With V trimmed by 5 bases and J by 7 bases, 19 bases remained unmatched. The CDR3 spans 18 residues. This CDR3 reads CASSEGSPEDRARNEQFF. The CDR3 nucleotides read TGCGCCAGCAGTGAAGGATCCCCCGAGGACAGGGCGAGAAATGAGCAGTTCTTC.

The V call is TRBV28, the J call TRBJ1-5, with 9 nucleotides matching TRBD1. V shed 4 bases, J shed 0 bases, and the junction held 4 bases outside the gene matches. Germline CDR1 reads MDHEN; CDR2 reads SYDVKM. The CDR3 is made up of 16 amino acids. The CDR3 here is CASSSTGGYSNQPQHF. In DNA form, the CDR3 reads TGTGCCAGCAGTTCTACAGGGGGCTATAGCAATCAGCCCCAGCATTTT.

J is TRBJ2-5 and V is TRBV5-5; TRBD1 agrees at 7 bases. CDR3 size: 15 residues. V shed 7 bases and J 1 base; nucleotides not matched to a gene: 10. CDR1 and CDR2 from the germline V gene are SGHKS and YYEKEE (reference sequence). The CDR3, as DNA: TGTGCCAGCCGGGTGTCGGGACAGACCCAAGAGACCCAGTACTTC. It translates to CASRVSGQTQETQYF.

The genes are TRBV7-9 and TRBJ2-2; 7 bases fit TRBD2. The CDR3 loop spans 15 amino acids. After removal of 5 bases from V and 5 bases from J, the junction contained 8 bases not matched to a gene. Germline V gene data show CDR1 as SEHNR and CDR2 as FQNEAQ (reference sequence). CDR3 sequence (DNA): TGTGCCAGCAGCCAGGCCGGGGGAGGGACCGGGGAGCTGTTTTTT. Translation: CASSQAGGGTGELFF.